This is a list of T cell receptor beta chains from one sample in a study of brain T cells in children with intractable seizures. The data were produced by immunoSEQ multiplex PCR, yet TCRdb's version contains in-frame clones alone and is incomplete. Of 75,000 to 80,000 clones in the sample, just over 90% were seen once. The sequences come from peripheral blood, collected at surgery. The receptors here all came from a boy in the first two years of life with tuberous sclerosis and intractable seizures. Both conserved end residues are part of each CDR3.

TRBJ1-1 | TRBV27 | CASSHLAGATEAFF
TRBJ1-1 | TRBV6-5 | CASPGNTEAFF
TRBJ2-1 | TRBV7-8 | CASSNRDGSGVAYNEQFF
TRBJ2-1 | TRBV20-1 | CSAREVREQFF
TRBJ2-4 | TRBV20-1 | CSASVRLAGGLAKNIQYF
TRBJ1-2 | TRBV5-8 | CASSLMGDSDGYTF
TRBJ2-7 | TRBV6-5 | CASSPGGVEQYF
TRBJ1-1 | TRBV7-2 | CASSPAVRTEAFF
TRBJ1-2 | TRBV13 | CASSLGPGDGYTF
TRBJ1-4 | TRBV27 | CASAALGIEKLFF
TRBJ1-6 | TRBV19 | CASRTRDSLSNSPLHF
TRBJ1-1 | TRBV7-9 | CASSPSSLNTEAFF
TRBJ2-1 | TRBV5-1 | CASSNGGSGAGGPSGTNNEQFF
TRBJ2-7 | TRBV30 | CAWSSTVYEQYF
TRBJ2-7 | TRBV5-4 | CASRPGTSGEQYF
TRBJ1-5 | TRBV5-6 | CASSLALGTGGNQPQHF
TRBJ1-1 | TRBV25-1 | CASSEYYGGGTEAFF